The present T cell receptor (beta chain) was sequenced within a study of identical twins. Overall study findings and caveats: Invariant MAIT and iNKT cells could partly confound zero-insertion analyses.

The germline V gene encodes CDR1 SGDLS and CDR2 YYNGEE. The CDR3 runs to 13 residues. Remarks on this clonotype: Its antigen remains unknown. Relative to the germline gene, one junction end is altered; a read error may explain this.

TCRdb passed the 5' RACE reads through MiXCR, listing each CDR3 protein once. The table includes approximately 590,000 distinct CDR3 sequences, roughly 9.5% detected once. The sample also formed part of further work on yellow fever vaccine responses in identical twins.

The TCR comes from a woman aged 18-35 years in good health. Material: PBMCs. The chain links TRBV9 to TRBJ2-3; D unclear. The CDR3 DNA reads as TGTGCCTGCAGCGTTTTTCGAGCGGATACGCAGTATTTT. Its translation is CACSVFRADTQYF.